This T cell receptor (beta chain) was observed in a study of blood T cell repertoires in COVID-19. Clinical history reported by participants formed the basis on which cohorts were assigned. Donors in Cohort 3 who had recovered were those with two negative PCRs, healthcare professional clearance, or resolution of their symptoms. The assay was immunoSEQ multiplex PCR, and TCRdb's table has in-frame clones only and misses some. The repertoire consists of 250,000 or so clones, with approximately 85% occurring once and the leading ten covering approximately 2%. This receptor was identified in a woman aged 45 to 65 who had recovered from COVID-19. Sequenced: PBMCs or T cells enriched from blood (not recorded which).

CDR3 in amino acids: CASSQDLAGGPSYGELFF. The CDR3 DNA reads as TGCGCCAGCAGCCAAGATCTGGCGGGAGGGCCTAGTTACGGGGAGCTGTTTTTT. This chain connects TRBV4-1 to TRBJ2-2; TRBD2 aligns across 9 bases. V shed 0 bases and J 7 bases; nucleotides not matched to a gene: 12. Germline assignment: CDR1 MGHRA and CDR2 YSYEKL. The CDR3 has 18 amino acids.